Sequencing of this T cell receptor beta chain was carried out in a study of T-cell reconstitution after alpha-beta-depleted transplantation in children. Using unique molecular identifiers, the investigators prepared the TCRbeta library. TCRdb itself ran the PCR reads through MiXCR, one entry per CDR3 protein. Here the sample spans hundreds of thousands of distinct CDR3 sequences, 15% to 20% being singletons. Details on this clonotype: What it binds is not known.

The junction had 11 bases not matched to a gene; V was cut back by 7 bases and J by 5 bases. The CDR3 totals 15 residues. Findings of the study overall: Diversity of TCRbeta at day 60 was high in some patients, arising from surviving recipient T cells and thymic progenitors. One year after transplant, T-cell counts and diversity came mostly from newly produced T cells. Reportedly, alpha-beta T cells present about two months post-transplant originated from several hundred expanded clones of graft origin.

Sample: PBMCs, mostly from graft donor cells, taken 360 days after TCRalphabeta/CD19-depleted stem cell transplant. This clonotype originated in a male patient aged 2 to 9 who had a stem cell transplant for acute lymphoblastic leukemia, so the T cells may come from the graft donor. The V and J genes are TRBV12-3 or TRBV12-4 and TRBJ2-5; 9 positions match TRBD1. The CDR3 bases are TGTGCCAGCACCCCGCGGGACAGGGAGTGGGAGACCCAGTACTTC. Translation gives CASTPRDREWETQYF.